These 2 T cell receptor beta chains share one sample of origin, sequenced in a study of blood T cell repertoires in COVID-19. This table comes from immunoSEQ multiplex PCR, and its TCRdb copy is limited to in-frame clones, with some not included. The sample holds about 140,000 clones; 84% are singletons and the top ten take roughly 9%. The sequenced material came from peripheral blood. Receptor source: a woman of 80 years or more in a cohort sampled during active or convalescent COVID-19.

This chain links TRBV11-2 with TRBJ1-1; 9 bases map to TRBD1. Germline V lookup: CDR1 SGHAT, CDR2 FQNNGV. The V and J ends lost 5 bases and 3 bases, in that order; junction bases with no gene match: 4. The CDR3 consists of 14 residues. The CDR3 sequence: CASSADRGYTEAFF. CDR3 in DNA: TGTGCCAGCAGCGCGGACAGGGGATACACTGAAGCTTTCTTT.

This clone was found a few times. V usage is TRBV7-6 and J usage is TRBJ1-1; no firm D call. The V gene lost 2 bases and the J gene lost 4 bases, with 14 bases spanning the gap. The CDR3 runs to 15 residues. Germline CDR1 and CDR2: SGHVS and FNYEAQ. In DNA, the CDR3 is TGTGCCAGCAGCTTAAATCAGAGGGTTGGCACTGAAGCTTTCTTT. This translates into CASSLNQRVGTEAFF.